This T cell receptor beta chain derives from a study of blood T cells in healthy people across ages. Across the whole study: Template switching retrieved approximately one barcoded beta molecule for each two T cells.

Between the trimmed V and J ends, which lost 4 bases and 0 bases, there was a span of 15 bases. Looked up from germline, CDR1 is MNHEY and CDR2 is SVGEGT. The CDR3 covers 16 residues. Then a second PCR, running about 6 to 11 cycles, was carried out with a sample-barcoded 5' primer and a J-beta primer mix. From the 5' RACE reads, TCRdb called clonotypes with MiXCR, one entry per CDR3 protein. The table has almost 550,000 distinct CDR3 sequences, around 24% seen once. The sample also formed part of further work on T cells of mothers and their children. Turning to that study: In this cohort, donors were three healthy Caucasian mothers plus their six children.

This sequence was found in a boy younger than 18 in good health. The gene calls are TRBV6-2 or TRBV6-3 and TRBJ1-2; a possible D gene is TRBD1 (5 bases). Sequences were obtained from blood. The DNA of the CDR3 is TGTGCCAGCAGTTCCCTCCGCCAGGGACCTAACTATGGCTACACCTTC. This encodes CASSSLRQGPNYGYTF.